This entry lists 30 T cell receptor beta chains sequenced from one sample in a study of cytomegalovirus exposure and HLA in healthy donors. Both 60 Vbeta primers and 13 Jbeta primers went into the PCR. Here immunoSEQ multiplex PCR was the method, and the copy in TCRdb shows in-frame clones only, minus some. Of approximately 270,000 clones listed, 80% were seen once; the top ten hold about 0.28%. Sequenced sample: PBMCs. The receptors were sampled from a girl aged 2-9 years in good health and CMV-seronegative.

In regard to this clone: Other DNA sequences of this sample code for an identical CDR3. This rearrangement joins TRBV15 to TRBJ1-1; D perhaps matches TRBD1 (6 bases). Trimming took off 3 bases at V and 1 base at J, with 12 bases between the two ends. The CDR3 totals 15 residues. Germline assignment: CDR1 LNHNV and CDR2 YYDKDF (reference sequence). CDR3 nucleotides: TGTGCCACCAGCAGCAGAAAGACAGGGAACACTGAAGCTTTCTTT. Protein sequence: CATSSRKTGNTEAFF.

The J gene is TRBJ1-2, the V gene TRBV30, with D unclear. The germline V and J ends were trimmed by 5 bases and 4 bases, with 11 bases remaining between them. Germline V gene data show CDR1 as GTSNPN and CDR2 as SVGIG (reference sequence). CDR3 size: 12 residues. The CDR3 is CAWRAEGYGYTF. CDR3 in DNA: TGTGCCTGGCGGGCTGAGGGCTATGGCTACACCTTC.

This clone was recorded a few times. The gene calls are TRBV5-8 and TRBJ2-1; TRBD1 aligns across 10 bases. With 10 bases clipped from V and 14 bases from J, the junction kept 18 bases outside the gene matches. The CDR3 has 14 residues. CDR1 and CDR2 (germline): SGHTS, YDEGEE. Written as DNA, the CDR3 is TGTGCCGACTTTCCGGGACAGGGGAACGGGAAGGAGTTCTTC. Amino acid sequence: CADFPGQGNGKEFF. The full variable domain, with the rest looked up from reference TRBV5-8 and TRBJ2-1, is EAGVTQSPTHLIKTRGQQATLRCSPISGHTSVYWYQQALGLGLQFLLWYDEGEERNRGNFPPRFSGRQFPNYSSELNVNALELEDSALYLCADFPGQGNGKEFFGPGTRLTVL.

This clone was observed a handful of times. The V gene is TRBV27, the J gene TRBJ2-7; possible D gene TRBD2, 5 bases. This CDR3 spans 15 amino acids. CDR1 and CDR2 from the germline V gene are MNHEY and SMNVEV (reference sequence). V lost 6 bases, J lost 0 bases, and 15 bases lay in between. CDR3 residues: CASRPSGGPSYEQYF. CDR3 sequence (DNA): TGTGCCAGCAGGCCCAGCGGTGGCCCCTCCTACGAGCAGTACTTC.

The chain has TRBV28 and TRBJ1-5, with D maybe TRBD1 (5 bases). Germline values: CDR1 MDHEN, CDR2 SYDVKM. With 4 bases removed from V and 0 bases from J, the gap between germline ends came to 22 bases. This CDR3 spans 19 amino acids. The CDR3 bases are TGTGCCAGCAGTTCTCACTATCTCGACAGTGATTATAGCAATCAGCCCCAGCATTTT. It translates to CASSSHYLDSDYSNQPQHF.

The chain employs TRBV11-2 and TRBJ2-3, with TRBD1 as a possible D gene (6 bases). The germline CDR1 and CDR2 sequences are SGHAT and FQNNGV. V lost 0 bases to trimming and J lost 3 bases, with 13 bases between them. This CDR3 comprises 16 residues. The CDR3 loop reads CASSLDPRGSTDTQYF. CDR3 sequence (DNA): TGTGCCAGCAGCTTAGATCCTAGGGGGTCAACAGATACGCAGTATTTT.

The chain combines TRBV6-1 with TRBJ1-6; a weak D match, TRBD1 (5 bases). V lost 2 bases and J lost 0, with 11 bases in between. The CDR3 is made up of 17 amino acids. The V gene's germline CDR1 is MNHNS and CDR2 SASEGT. The CDR3 protein is CASSEMGLSSYNSPLHF. Here the CDR3 DNA reads TGTGCCAGCAGTGAAATGGGACTCAGCTCCTATAATTCACCCCTCCACTTT.

This clone occurred a few times. The chain employs TRBV5-4 and TRBJ2-1; tentative D call: TRBD2 (5 bases). Germline V gene lookup returns CDR1 SGHNT and CDR2 YYREEE (reference sequence). The CDR3 runs 17 residues. Trimming took off 0 bases at V and 0 bases at J, with 13 bases between the two ends. The CDR3 bases are TGTGCCAGCAGCTTGGGACTAAGGAGAAGCTCCTACAATGAGCAGTTCTTC. It translates to CASSLGLRRSSYNEQFF.

The table lists this clone with a few counts. This sequence joins TRBV30 and TRBJ2-7; tentative D call: TRBD2 (6 bases). This CDR3 is built from 11 residues. The germline V and J ends were trimmed by 5 bases and 4 bases, with 9 bases remaining between them. Germline lookup yields CDR1 GTSNPN and CDR2 SVGIG (reference sequence). DNA for the CDR3: TGTGCCTGGGGGGCGGGGTACGAGCAGTACTTC. It specifies CAWGAGYEQYF. The whole variable domain, remainder taken from reference TRBV30 and TRBJ2-7, is SQTIHQWPATLVQPVGSPLSLECTVEGTSNPNLYWYRQAAGRGLQLLFYSVGIGQISSEVPQNLSASRPQDRQFILSSKKLLLSDSGFYLCAWGAGYEQYFGPGTRLTVT.

This sequence joins TRBV29-1 and TRBJ2-1; no definite D call. Germline CDR1 reads SQVTM; CDR2 reads ANQGSEA. CDR3 size: 18 residues. V was trimmed by 0 bases and J by 0 bases, leaving 18 bases between them. CDR3 sequence reads: CSVEDIRVPLSSYNEQFF. The CDR3 nucleotides are TGCAGCGTTGAAGATATCCGGGTTCCCCTAAGCTCCTACAATGAGCAGTTCTTC.

For the CDR3, the DNA is TGTGCCAGTAGTATCGGAGACAATGAGCAGTTCTTC. Translating gives CASSIGDNEQFF. The chain recombines TRBV19 with TRBJ2-1, with unresolved D. Germline CDR1 is LNHDA and CDR2 is SQIVND (reference sequence). V shed 3 bases and J shed 5 bases, with 5 bases lying between them. This CDR3 has 12 residues.

This clone was recorded a few times. The chain links TRBV28 to TRBJ1-4; tentatively, D is TRBD1 (5 bases). Trimming shortened V by 0 bases and J by 0 bases, and 8 bases separated the two germline ends. The CDR3 totals 16 residues. The germline V gene encodes CDR1 MDHEN and CDR2 SYDVKM. This CDR3 is CASSLWGRATNEKLFF. CDR3 nucleotides: TGTGCCAGCAGTTTATGGGGCAGGGCAACTAATGAAAAACTGTTTTTT.

Note on this clone: This specimen includes other DNA sequences encoding the same CDR3. The rearrangement joins TRBV21-1 to TRBJ2-7; the table assigns TRBD1, which was not confirmed against the DNA. TRBV21-1 is designated a pseudogene. This CDR3 comprises 13 residues. The DNA of the CDR3 is TGTGCCAGCAGGGACAGGAATAGGGACGAGCAGTACTTC. It encodes CASRDRNRDEQYF.

On this clone itself: The same CDR3 arises from other DNA sequences in this sample as well. The J gene is TRBJ1-2, the V gene TRBV5-1, with 7 bases identical to TRBD1. Trimming took 3 bases from V and 2 from J; bases not matched to a gene: 1. CDR3 size: 13 residues. Germline V CDR1 and CDR2: SGHRS, YFSETQ. The CDR3 loop is CASSSQGNYGYTF. CDR3 nucleotide sequence: TGCGCCAGCAGCTCACAGGGGAACTATGGCTACACCTTC.

The rearrangement links TRBV28 to TRBJ2-3; D unclear. V lost 3 bases and J 5 bases, leaving 15 bases between the germline ends. Germline V gene data show CDR1 as MDHEN and CDR2 as SYDVKM. The CDR3 runs 15 residues. The CDR3 DNA follows: TGTGCCAGCAGTTTTACATCTTCCCAGTTAGATACGCAGTATTTT. This encodes CASSFTSSQLDTQYF. The variable domain in full, completed from reference TRBV28 and TRBJ2-3, reads DVKVTQSSRYLVKRTGEKVFLECVQDMDHENMFWYRQDPGLGLRLIYFSYDVKMKEKGDIPEGYSVSREKKERFSLILESASTNQTSMYLCASSFTSSQLDTQYFGPGTRLTVL.

In its sample, this clone was seen once. J is TRBJ1-2 and V is TRBV6-1, with D possibly matching TRBD1 (5 bases). The CDR3 covers 14 residues. Looked up from germline, CDR1 is MNHNS and CDR2 is SASEGT. Trimming cost V 3 bases and J 3 bases, with 11 bases left between them. The CDR3 loop reads CASSDLRQYYGYTF. CDR3 DNA: TGTGCCAGCAGTGACCTCAGACAGTACTATGGCTACACCTTC.

This chain joins TRBV6-1 and TRBJ1-6; D is perhaps TRBD1 (6 bases). Per germline, CDR1 MNHNS and CDR2 SASEGT. This CDR3 has 19 residues. Trimming left V 3 bases short and J 0 bases short, with 18 bases between. The CDR3 spells CASSEGETGRSSYNSPLHF. The CDR3, as DNA: TGTGCCAGCAGTGAGGGCGAGACAGGACGTAGCTCCTATAATTCACCCCTCCACTTT.

The chain joins TRBV27 to TRBJ2-1; perhaps TRBD2 as D (6 bases). This CDR3 contains 13 residues. The V end lost 3 bases, the J end lost 10 bases, and 13 bases lay between the germline ends. Germline V lookup: CDR1 MNHEY, CDR2 SMNVEV (reference sequence). The chain's CDR3 is CASSLRLGREQFF. The CDR3 DNA reads as TGTGCCAGCAGTTTGCGACTTGGGAGGGAGCAGTTCTTC.

This clone appeared a few times. V gene TRBV7-9 combines with J gene TRBJ1-5, with a possible D match to TRBD1 (6 bases). CDR1 SEHNR and CDR2 FQNEAQ come from the germline V gene (reference sequence). The CDR3 loop spans 12 amino acids. With 2 bases removed from V and 15 bases from J, the gap between germline ends came to 14 bases. The CDR3 nucleotides are TGTGCCAGCAGCTTACCGGGACACGGGGCGCATTTT. It codes for CASSLPGHGAHF.

The V and J genes are TRBV7-9 and TRBJ2-3; TRBD1 matches 10 bases. This CDR3 has 15 residues. Losses at the gene ends were 3 bases for V and 6 bases for J; bases not matched to a gene: 6. Germline values: CDR1 SEHNR, CDR2 FQNEAQ (reference sequence). DNA for the CDR3: TGTGCCAGCAGCTTGGCGGACAGGGGGGTGGATACGCAGTATTTT. Translation: CASSLADRGVDTQYF. Together with reference TRBV7-9 and TRBJ2-3, the CDR3 gives the full variable domain: DTGVSQNPRHKITKRGQNVTFRCDPISEHNRLYWYRQTLGQGPEFLTYFQNEAQLEKSRLLSDRFSAERPKGSFSTLEIQRTEQGDSAMYLCASSLADRGVDTQYFGPGTRLTVL.

A note on this clone: The identical CDR3 is also encoded by other nucleotide sequences in the sample. CDR3 bases: TGTGCCAGCAGTTTTAGGGGGCTCAATCAGCCCCAGCATTTT. Translation gives CASSFRGLNQPQHF. The rearrangement links TRBV27 to TRBJ1-5, with 7 bases lining up with TRBD1. In germline, CDR1 is MNHEY, CDR2 SMNVEV (reference sequence). J was trimmed by 3 bases and V by 3 bases; bases with no gene match: 2. This CDR3 contains 14 residues.

This clone showed up just once. Sequence at one end of the junction differs from germline and may be a read error. The chain uses TRBV7-9 and TRBJ1-5, with 9 bases matching TRBD1. The germline V gene has CDR1 SEHNR and CDR2 FQNEAQ (reference sequence). CDR3 length equals 15 residues. CDR3 coding DNA: TGTTCCAGCAGCCTCGGGACAGGGAGAGACCAGCCCCAGCATTTT. It codes for CSSSLGTGRDQPQHF.

This chain joins TRBV27 and TRBJ2-7; D is unclear. Germline V CDR1 and CDR2: MNHEY, SMNVEV (reference sequence). This CDR3 contains 13 residues. Trimming cost V 0 bases and J 5 bases, with 8 bases left between them. CDR3 in amino acids: CASSLSRWNEQYF. The CDR3, as DNA: TGTGCCAGCAGTTTATCGAGGTGGAACGAGCAGTACTTC.

This sequence joins TRBV14 and TRBJ2-3, with 9 bases matching TRBD2. Trimming at V came to 1 base and at J to 8 bases, leaving 7 bases not matched to a gene. The CDR3 contains 15 residues. The germline V gene has CDR1 SGHDN and CDR2 FVKESK. The CDR3 DNA sequence: TGTGCCAGCAGCCAAGGCGGGGGGGCCACCGGTACGCAGTATTTT. Amino acid sequence: CASSQGGGATGTQYF.

The rearrangement joins TRBV28 to TRBJ2-5, with 10 bases that match TRBD2. The CDR3 spans 17 residues. The germline CDR1 and CDR2 sequences are MDHEN and SYDVKM. V shed 3 bases, J shed 2 bases, and the junction held 9 bases outside the gene matches. The CDR3 is CASSFPIAGGLQETQYF. The CDR3 DNA reads as TGTGCCAGCAGTTTCCCCATAGCGGGAGGACTACAAGAGACCCAGTACTTC.

V and J are TRBV11-2 and TRBJ1-2; tentatively, D is TRBD1 (6 bases). This CDR3 has 13 residues. V was pared by 2 bases and J by 8 bases, with 12 bases between. The germline V gene encodes CDR1 SGHAT and CDR2 FQNNGV. DNA of the CDR3: TGTGCCAGCAGCTTATCAGGGGTCGGGGGCTACACCTTC. Its translation is CASSLSGVGGYTF.

The genes are TRBV6-5 and TRBJ1-1, with 9 bases fitting TRBD1. CDR3 size: 13 residues. J lost 11 bases, V lost 6 bases, and 10 bases had no gene match. Germline CDR1 is MNHEY and CDR2 is SVGAGI. Here the CDR3 DNA reads TGTGCCAGCAGACCCCGGGACAGGGCGAATGCTTTCTTT. It is translated as CASRPRDRANAFF.

The gene calls are TRBV7-9 and TRBJ1-2; no definite D call. Deletions cut 1 base from V and 2 bases from J, with 11 bases between. Germline V gene data show CDR1 as SEHNR and CDR2 as FQNEAQ (reference sequence). CDR3 length: 15 amino acids. CDR3 bases: TGTGCCAGCAGCTTAGGCAGGTCAGCAAACTATGGCTACACCTTC. The encoded protein is CASSLGRSANYGYTF.

This chain uses TRBV5-4 with TRBJ2-1, with a possible D match to TRBD1 (5 bases). Between the trimmed V and J ends, which lost 0 bases and 2 bases, there was a span of 6 bases. CDR1 and CDR2 from the germline V gene are SGHNT and YYREEE (reference sequence). The CDR3 has 14 amino acids. The CDR3 region has the DNA TGTGCCAGCAGCTTGGTAGGGGCCTACAATGAGCAGTTCTTC. It is translated as CASSLVGAYNEQFF. The variable domain in full, completed from reference TRBV5-4 and TRBJ2-1, reads ETGVTQSPTHLIKTRGQQVTLRCSSQSGHNTVSWYQQALGQGPQFIFQYYREEENGRGNFPPRFSGLQFPNYSSELNVNALELDDSALYLCASSLVGAYNEQFFGPGTRLTVL.

The chain carries TRBV25-1 and TRBJ2-3; no clear D. This CDR3 contains 12 residues. The germline V gene has CDR1 MGHDK and CDR2 SYGVNS. The V gene lost 5 bases and the J gene lost 6 bases, with 9 bases spanning the gap. CDR3 amino acids: CASSQNSDTQYF. Written as DNA, the CDR3 is TGTGCCAGCAGTCAGAATTCCGATACGCAGTATTTT.